The clone carrying this TCR beta chain has ten or more counts. The sample is drawn from a study of blood T cells in healthy people across ages. V was pared by 3 bases and J by 3 bases, with 6 bases between. This CDR3 spans 12 amino acids. Then a second PCR, running about 6 to 12 cycles, was carried out with a sample-barcoded 5' primer and a J-beta primer mix. TCRdb re-derived calls from the 5' RACE reads in MiXCR, one entry per CDR3 protein. In the table there are fewer than 2 million distinct CDR3 sequences, roughly two fifths of which are singletons. Aged about 6 to 100, donors were systemically healthy Caucasians from Russia.

The chain combines TRBV12-3 or TRBV12-4 with TRBJ2-7, with D unclear. This sequence originates from a human donor in good health. Source material: blood. CDR3 nucleotide sequence: TGTGCCAGCAGTTTGGCCTACTACGAGCAGTACTTC. Protein product: CASSLAYYEQYF.